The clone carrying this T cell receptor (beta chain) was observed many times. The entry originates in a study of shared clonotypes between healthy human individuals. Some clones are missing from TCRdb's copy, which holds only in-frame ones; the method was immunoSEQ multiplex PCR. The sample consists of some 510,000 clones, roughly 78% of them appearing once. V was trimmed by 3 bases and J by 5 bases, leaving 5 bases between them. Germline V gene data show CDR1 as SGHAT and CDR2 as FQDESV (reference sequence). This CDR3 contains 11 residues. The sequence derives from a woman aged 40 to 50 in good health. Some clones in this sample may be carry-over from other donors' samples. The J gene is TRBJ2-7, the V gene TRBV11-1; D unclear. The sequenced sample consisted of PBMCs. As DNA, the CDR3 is TGTGCCAGCAGCTTCGGCCACGAGCAGTACTTC. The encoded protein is CASSFGHEQYF.